The T cell receptor (beta chain) under discussion was sequenced for a study of blood T cell repertoires in COVID-19. Turning to the study itself: Nucleic acid was either cDNA or gDNA, and it came from T cells, B-cell-depleted T cells, or PBMCs.

The CDR3 loop spans 15 amino acids. Germline V gene data show CDR1 as LNHDA and CDR2 as SQIVND (reference sequence). V dropped 4 bases and J dropped 6; count of bases not matched to a gene: 9. Original data processing: Amplifying reference gene primers gave estimates of nucleated cell counts. Here immunoSEQ multiplex PCR was the method, and the copy in TCRdb shows in-frame clones only, minus some. From that table come the V and J calls and clone size; the DNA was used to work out D and trimming. Of 110,000 or so clones listed, more than 80% were seen once; the top ten hold less than 11%. The sample taken for sequencing was peripheral blood. The receptor was isolated from a human donor in a cohort sampled during active COVID-19. The chain combines TRBV19 with TRBJ1-1, with 9 bases matching TRBD1. The chain's CDR3 is CASSTKGQGMSEAFF. The DNA of the CDR3 is TGTGCCAGTAGTACCAAGGGACAGGGTATGTCTGAAGCTTTCTTT.